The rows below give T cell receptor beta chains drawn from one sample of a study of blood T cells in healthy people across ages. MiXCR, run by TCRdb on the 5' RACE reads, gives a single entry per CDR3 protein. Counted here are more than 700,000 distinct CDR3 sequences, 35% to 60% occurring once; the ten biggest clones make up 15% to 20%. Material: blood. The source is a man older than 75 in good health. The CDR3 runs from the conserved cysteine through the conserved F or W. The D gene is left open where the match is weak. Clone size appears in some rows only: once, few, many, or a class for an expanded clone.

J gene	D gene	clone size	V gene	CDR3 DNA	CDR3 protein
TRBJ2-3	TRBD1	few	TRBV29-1	TGCAGCGCAGCCGGGACAGTCACAGATACGCAGTATTTT	CSAAGTVTDTQYF
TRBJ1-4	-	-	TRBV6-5	TGTGCCAGCAGTCCCCGCCCTGCGGGATCGCGCGAAAAACTGTTTTTT	CASSPRPAGSREKLFF
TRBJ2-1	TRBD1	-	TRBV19	TGTGCCAGTAGTTCACAGGGGAGAGGGAACTACGAGCAGTTCTTC	CASSSQGRGNYEQFF
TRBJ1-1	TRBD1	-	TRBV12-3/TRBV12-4	TGTGCCAGCAGCCCGGGACAGGTCGGGAACACTGAAGCTTTCTTT	CASSPGQVGNTEAFF
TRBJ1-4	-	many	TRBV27	TGTGCCAGCAGTCGGGATGCGACTAATGAAAAACTGTTTTTT	CASSRDATNEKLFF
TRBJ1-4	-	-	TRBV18	TGTGCCAGCACCGGACAAGCAAGAGGAGAAAAACTGTTTTTT	CASTGQARGEKLFF
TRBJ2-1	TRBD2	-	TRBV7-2	TGTGCCAGCAGCTTAAGCGGGGGGTCGAACAATGAGCAGTTCTTC	CASSLSGGSNNEQFF
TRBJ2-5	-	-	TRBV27	TGTGCCAGCAGTACCCGGGACGACCAAGAGACCCAGTACTTC	CASSTRDDQETQYF
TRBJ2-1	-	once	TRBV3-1	TGTGCCAGCAGCCAAACATACCTTACGGGGGCTACTGGGAATGAGCAGTTCTTC	CASSQTYLTGATGNEQFF
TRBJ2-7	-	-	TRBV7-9	TGTGCCAGCAGCTTAGCCCCCGGCAGGGGAAGCTCCTACGAGCAGTACTTC	CASSLAPGRGSSYEQYF
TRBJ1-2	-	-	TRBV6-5	TGTGCCAGCAGCCCCGGGGGGGCTGGCTACACCTTC	CASSPGGAGYTF
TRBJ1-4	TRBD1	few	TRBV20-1	TGCAGTGCTAGCCCCAGGACAGGGGGTAATGAAAAACTGTTTTTT	CSASPRTGGNEKLFF
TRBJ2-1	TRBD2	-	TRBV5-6	TGTGCCAGCAGCTATTACGCGGGACTAGAAGTAAATGAGCAGTTCTTC	CASSYYAGLEVNEQFF
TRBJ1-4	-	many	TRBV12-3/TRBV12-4	TGTGCCAGCAGTTCTGGACTGGCAACTAATGAAAAACTGTTTTTT	CASSSGLATNEKLFF
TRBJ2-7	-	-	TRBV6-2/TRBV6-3	TGTGCCAGCAGTTACCGGCCCCAGGGGCCCCTGTATTACTACGAGCAGTCCTTC	CASSYRPQGPLYYYEQSF
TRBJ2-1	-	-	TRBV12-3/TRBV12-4	TGTGCCAGCAGTTCGCCCCCGGGGCCGAGCGGGAATGAGCAGTTCTTC	CASSSPPGPSGNEQFF
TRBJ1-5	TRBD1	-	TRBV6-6	TGTGCCAGCAGTTACCCTCGTTCAGGGGGTAGCAATCAGCCCCAGCATTTT	CASSYPRSGGSNQPQHF
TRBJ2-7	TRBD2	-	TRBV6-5	TGTGCCAGCAGTTCCAGGACTAGCGGGAGCCTTGTGTACTTC	CASSSRTSGSLVYF
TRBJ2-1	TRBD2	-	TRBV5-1	TGCGCCAGCAGCTTGACTAGCGGGAGCTACTACAATGAGCAGTTCTTC	CASSLTSGSYYNEQFF
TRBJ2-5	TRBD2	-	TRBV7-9	TGTGCCAGCAGGAGACTAGCGGGCCAAGAGACCCAGTACTTC	CASRRLAGQETQYF
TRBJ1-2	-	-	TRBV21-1	TGTGCCAGGGGAACACCGTATGGCTACACCTTC	CARGTPYGYTF
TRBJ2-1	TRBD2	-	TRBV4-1	TGCGCCAGCAGCTCACGGGTGGCTAGCGGGACTAAGGAGCAGTTCTTC	CASSSRVASGTKEQFF
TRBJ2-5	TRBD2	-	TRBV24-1	TGTGCCACCAGTGATTTGCGGGGTAGCGGGTATATGGAGACCCAGTACTTC	CATSDLRGSGYMETQYF
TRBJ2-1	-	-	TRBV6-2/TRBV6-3	TGTGCCAGCAGCCCCCGGCCCCACAATGAGCAGTTCTTC	CASSPRPHNEQFF
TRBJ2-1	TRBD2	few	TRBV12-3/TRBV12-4	TGTGCCAGCAGTTCCGACGCGGGAGGGATACTGGGCAATGAGCAGTTCTTC	CASSSDAGGILGNEQFF
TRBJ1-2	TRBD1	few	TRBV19	TGTGCCAGTAGTCTCTCCTCCGGGACAGGGGGCGCCGGTGGCTACACCTTC	CASSLSSGTGGAGGYTF
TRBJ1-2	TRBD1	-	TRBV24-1	TGTGCCACCAGTGACGACAGGGGTTATGGCTACACCTTC	CATSDDRGYGYTF
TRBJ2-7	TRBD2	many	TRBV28	TGTGCCAGCAGTTCGACTAGCCTCTACGAGCAGTACTTC	CASSSTSLYEQYF
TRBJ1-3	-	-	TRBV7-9	TGTGCCAGCAGGGAAGCTGGACAGTTACTTTCTGGAAACACCATATATTTT	CASREAGQLLSGNTIYF
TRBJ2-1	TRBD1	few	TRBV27	TGTGCCAGCAGTTTACGTTGGACAGGGGCGCGGGGCAATGAGCAGTTCTTC	CASSLRWTGARGNEQFF
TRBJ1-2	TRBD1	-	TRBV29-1	TGCAGCGTTGTAGGGGGCGACGGCTACACCTTC	CSVVGGDGYTF
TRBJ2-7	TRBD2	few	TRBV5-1	TGCGCCAGCAGCTTGGCCGGAGGCGGGAGCCTCATCTACGAGCAGTACTTC	CASSLAGGGSLIYEQYF
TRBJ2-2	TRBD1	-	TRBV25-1	TGTGCCAGCAGTGAAATTTCATTGGCCGGACAGGGATTGGATGTGGGGGAGCTGTTTTTT	CASSEISLAGQGLDVGELFF
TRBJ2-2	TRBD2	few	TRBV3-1	TGTGCCAGCAGCCCGACCCTAGCGGGAGAAACCGGGGAGCTGTTTTTT	CASSPTLAGETGELFF
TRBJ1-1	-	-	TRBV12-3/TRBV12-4	TGTGCCAGCAGTGGGACCTTGAACACTGAAGCTTTCTTT	CASSGTLNTEAFF
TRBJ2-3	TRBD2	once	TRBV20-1	TGCAGTGCTATCTCCCCCGGGACTAGCGGGACAGATACGCAGTATTTT	CSAISPGTSGTDTQYF
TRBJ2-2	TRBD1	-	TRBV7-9	TGTGCCAGCAGCTTCTGGGACAGGGGGACCGGGGAGCTGTTTTTT	CASSFWDRGTGELFF
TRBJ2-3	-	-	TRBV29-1	TGCAACGGGAATTTAGGAGATACGCAGTATTTT	CNGNLGDTQYF
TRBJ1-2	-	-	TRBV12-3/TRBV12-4	TGTGCCAGCAGCTTCCGGGTCTCTTATGGCTACACCTTC	CASSFRVSYGYTF
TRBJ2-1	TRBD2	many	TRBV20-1	TGCAGTGCTAGTTCACTAGCGGACTACAATGAGCAGTTCTTC	CSASSLADYNEQFF
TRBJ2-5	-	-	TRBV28	TGTGCCAGCAGTGCAGGGTCTACCCGCCAAGAGACCCAGTACTTC	CASSAGSTRQETQYF
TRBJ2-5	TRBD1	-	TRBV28	TGTGCCAGCGTGTCCAGGGGGAGTCCCGAGACCCAGTACTTC	CASVSRGSPETQYF
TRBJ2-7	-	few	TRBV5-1	TGCGCCAGCAGCTTGGTCGGGTACTCCGACGAGCAGTACTTC	CASSLVGYSDEQYF
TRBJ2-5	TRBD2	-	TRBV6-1	TGTGCCAGCAGTGCGCGGGGGGGCGGACTACAAGAGACCCAGTACTTC	CASSARGGGLQETQYF
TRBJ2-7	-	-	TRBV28	TGTGCCAGCAGTTTCCCAAACGGCGCCAGGGCTGCTAATTCCTACGAGCAGTACTTC	CASSFPNGARAANSYEQYF
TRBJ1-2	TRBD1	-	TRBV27	TGTGCCAGCAGTTTAGTGGGCGCGGGACAGATTAACTATGGCTACACCTTC	CASSLVGAGQINYGYTF
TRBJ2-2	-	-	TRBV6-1	TGTGCCAGCAGTGAGGGACAGAACACCGGGGAGCTGTTTTTT	CASSEGQNTGELFF
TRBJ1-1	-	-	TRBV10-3	TGTGCCATCAGTGGGGGGGGCGCGTCCACTGAAGCTTTCTTT	CAISGGGASTEAFF
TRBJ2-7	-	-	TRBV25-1	TGTGCCAGCAGTGAAAGCCGGGGGTCCGGGATCTACGAGCAGTACTTC	CASSESRGSGIYEQYF
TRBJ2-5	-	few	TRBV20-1	TGCAGTGCTAGAGAACTAAGTTTCCAAGAGACCCAGTACTTC	CSARELSFQETQYF
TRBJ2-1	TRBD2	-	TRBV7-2	TGTGTCAGCAGCTTGACTAGCGGGAGCTACAATGAGCAGTTCTTC	CVSSLTSGSYNEQFF
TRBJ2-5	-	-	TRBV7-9	TGTGCCAGCAGCTTACCTACAGGGTTCCAAGAGACCCAGTACTTC	CASSLPTGFQETQYF
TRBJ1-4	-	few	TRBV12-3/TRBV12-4	TGTGCCAGCAGTTCAGACATGGTGGACGAAAAACTGTTTTTT	CASSSDMVDEKLFF
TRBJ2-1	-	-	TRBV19	TGTGCCAGTAGTATAGATAGGGTAGCGCTGTTCTTC	CASSIDRVALFF